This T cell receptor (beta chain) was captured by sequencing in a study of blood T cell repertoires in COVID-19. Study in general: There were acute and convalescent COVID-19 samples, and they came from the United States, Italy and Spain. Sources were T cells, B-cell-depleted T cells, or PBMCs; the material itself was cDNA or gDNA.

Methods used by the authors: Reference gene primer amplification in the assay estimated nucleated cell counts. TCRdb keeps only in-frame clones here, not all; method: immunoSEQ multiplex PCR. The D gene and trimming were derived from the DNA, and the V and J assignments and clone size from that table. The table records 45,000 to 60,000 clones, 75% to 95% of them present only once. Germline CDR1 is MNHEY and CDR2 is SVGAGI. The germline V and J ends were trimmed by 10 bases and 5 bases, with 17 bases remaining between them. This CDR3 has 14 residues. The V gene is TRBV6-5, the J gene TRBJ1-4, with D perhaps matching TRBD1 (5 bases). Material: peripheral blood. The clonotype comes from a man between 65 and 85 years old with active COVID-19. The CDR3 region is CATGEGGVNEKLFF. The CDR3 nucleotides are TGTGCCACCGGAGAGGGAGGGGTCAATGAAAAACTGTTTTTT.